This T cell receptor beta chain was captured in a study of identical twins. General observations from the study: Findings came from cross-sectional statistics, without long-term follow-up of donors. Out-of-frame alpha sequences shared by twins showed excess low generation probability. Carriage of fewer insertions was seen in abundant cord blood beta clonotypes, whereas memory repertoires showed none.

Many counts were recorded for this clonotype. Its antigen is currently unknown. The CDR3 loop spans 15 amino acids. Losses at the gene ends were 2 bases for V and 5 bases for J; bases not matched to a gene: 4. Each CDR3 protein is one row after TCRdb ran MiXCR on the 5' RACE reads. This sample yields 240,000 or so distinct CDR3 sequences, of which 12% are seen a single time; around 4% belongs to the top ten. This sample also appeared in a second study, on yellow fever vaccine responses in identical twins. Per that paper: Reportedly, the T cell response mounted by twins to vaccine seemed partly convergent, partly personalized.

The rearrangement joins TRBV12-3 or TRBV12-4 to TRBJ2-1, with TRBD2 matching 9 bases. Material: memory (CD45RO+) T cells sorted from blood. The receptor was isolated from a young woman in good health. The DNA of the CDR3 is TGTGCCAGCAGTTTAATGAGCGGGGGGAACAATGAGCAGTTCTTC. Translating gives CASSLMSGGNNEQFF.